These 8 T cell receptor beta chains share one sample of origin, sequenced in a study of blood T cell repertoires in COVID-19. Sequencing was performed with immunoSEQ multiplex PCR; in TCRdb, only in-frame clones are kept and a portion is missing. The sample includes about 280,000 clones, roughly 80% of them seen just once. Sequencing input: PBMCs or T cells enriched from blood (not recorded which). The receptor set was obtained from a middle-aged man who had been exposed to COVID-19.

V usage is TRBV10-2 and J usage is TRBJ2-3, with 11 bases identical to TRBD2. Per germline, CDR1 WSHSY and CDR2 SAAADI. The CDR3 covers 18 residues. V gave up 0 bases and J gave up 6 bases; unmatched junction bases: 11. The CDR3 protein is CASSESSMTSGKGDTQYF. In DNA form, the CDR3 reads TGCGCCAGCAGTGAGTCCTCTATGACTAGCGGGAAGGGGGATACGCAGTATTTT.

The chain carries TRBV5-1 and TRBJ1-3; no firm D call. Germline assignment: CDR1 SGHRS and CDR2 YFSETQ. This CDR3 has 14 residues. The V end was cut by 0 bases, the J end by 1 base, with 5 bases between. The CDR3 reads CASSLAGSGNTIYF. DNA for the CDR3: TGCGCCAGCAGCTTGGCGGGTTCTGGAAACACCATATATTTT.

V is TRBV6-2 or TRBV6-3 and J is TRBJ1-2; D call uncertain. Germline lookup yields CDR1 MNHEY and CDR2 SVGEGT. V was shortened by 4 bases and J by 6 bases, with 21 bases between the two germline ends. This CDR3 comprises 16 residues. DNA for the CDR3: TGTGCCAGCAGTTCCCTGGCCCTTGGCAGTGCCAATGGCTACACCTTC. It translates to CASSSLALGSANGYTF.

The gene calls are TRBV6-5 and TRBJ1-1; TRBD1 matches at 8 bases. The CDR3 has 12 amino acids. Trimming cost V 11 bases and J 4 bases; bases outside gene matches: 6. The germline CDR1 and CDR2 sequences are MNHEY and SVGAGI. CDR3 in amino acids: CAVRQGPTEAFF. CDR3 DNA sequence: TGTGCCGTGAGACAGGGGCCCACTGAAGCTTTCTTT.

A single count supports this clone. The rearrangement uses TRBV6-4 and TRBJ2-5, with D possibly being TRBD1 (8 bases). V lost 5 bases and J 2 bases, leaving 15 bases between the germline ends. Germline values: CDR1 MRHNA, CDR2 SNTAGT. CDR3 length: 15 amino acids. CDR3 loop: CASSQDRGGQETQYF. The CDR3 nucleotides are TGTGCCAGCAGTCAAGACAGGGGAGGGCAAGAGACCCAGTACTTC.

The J gene is TRBJ2-3, the V gene TRBV29-1; D is perhaps TRBD2 (5 bases). This CDR3 contains 11 residues. Germline V CDR1 and CDR2: SQVTM, ANQGSEA. Trimming shortened V by 6 bases and J by 6 bases, and 10 bases separated the two germline ends. CDR3 residues: CSVSPGDTQYF. CDR3 nucleotides: TGCAGCGTCAGCCCGGGGGATACGCAGTATTTT.

The V and J genes are TRBV30 and TRBJ1-1, with TRBD1 matching over 9 bases. Looked up from germline, CDR1 is GTSNPN and CDR2 is SVGIG (reference sequence). There are 12 residues in the CDR3. Trimming took 5 bases from V and 7 from J; bases not matched to a gene: 5. The CDR3 loop reads CAWSTGGVEAFF. As DNA, the CDR3 is TGTGCCTGGTCGACAGGGGGAGTTGAAGCTTTCTTT.

The chain employs TRBV7-9 and TRBJ2-2, with a tentative D call TRBD1 (5 bases). V was trimmed by 3 bases and J by 0 bases, leaving 8 bases between them. The CDR3 contains 15 residues. CDR1 and CDR2 (germline): SEHNR, FQNEAQ (reference sequence). CDR3 loop: CASSFWTPNTGELFF. CDR3 nucleotide sequence: TGTGCCAGCAGCTTCTGGACACCGAACACCGGGGAGCTGTTTTTT.